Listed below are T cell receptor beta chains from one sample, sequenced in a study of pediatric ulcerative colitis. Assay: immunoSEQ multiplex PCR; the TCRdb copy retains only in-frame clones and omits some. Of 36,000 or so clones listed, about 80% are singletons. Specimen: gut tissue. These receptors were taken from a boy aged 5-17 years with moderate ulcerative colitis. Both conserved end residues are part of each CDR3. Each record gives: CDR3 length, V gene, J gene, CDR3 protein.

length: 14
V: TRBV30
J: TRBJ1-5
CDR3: CAWSARGYNQPQHF

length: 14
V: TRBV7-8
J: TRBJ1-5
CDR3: CASSLGGAYQPQHF

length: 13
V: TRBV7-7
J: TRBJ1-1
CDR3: CASSFTMNTEAFF

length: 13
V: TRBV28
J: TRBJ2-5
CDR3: CASSREMGETQYF

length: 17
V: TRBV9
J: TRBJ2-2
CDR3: CASTSRPTGGLGGELFF

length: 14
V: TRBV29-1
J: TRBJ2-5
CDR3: CSGVTSGKGETQYF

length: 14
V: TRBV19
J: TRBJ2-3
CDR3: CASSVSGVADTQYF

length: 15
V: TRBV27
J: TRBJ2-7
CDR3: CASSYVDTYAYEQYF

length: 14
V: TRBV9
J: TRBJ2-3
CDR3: CASSVSNSRDTQYF

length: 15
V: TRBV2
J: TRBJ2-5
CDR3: CASSQGLAVEETQYF

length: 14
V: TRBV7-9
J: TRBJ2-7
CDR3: CASSPGTSNYEQYF

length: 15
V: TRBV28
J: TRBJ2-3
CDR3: CASTTGLAYTDTQYF

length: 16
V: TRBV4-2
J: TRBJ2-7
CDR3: CASSQESSDRRDEQYF

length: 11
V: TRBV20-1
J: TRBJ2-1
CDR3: CSAKAYNEQFF

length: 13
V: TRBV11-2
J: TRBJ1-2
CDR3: CASSLRQDGGYTF

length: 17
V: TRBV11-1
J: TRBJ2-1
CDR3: CASSFSSGTSGIYEQFF

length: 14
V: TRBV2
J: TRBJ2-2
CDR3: CASRDWPGTGELFF

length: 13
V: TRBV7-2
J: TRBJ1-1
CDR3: CASSLEVGTEAFF

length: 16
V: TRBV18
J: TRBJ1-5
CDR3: CASSRGQGESNQPQHF

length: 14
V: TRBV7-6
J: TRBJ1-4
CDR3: CASSLTATNEKLFF

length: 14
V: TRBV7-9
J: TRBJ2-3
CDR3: CASSLVSGLDTQYF

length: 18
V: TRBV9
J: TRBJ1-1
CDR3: CASSVAGQGPTMNTEAFF

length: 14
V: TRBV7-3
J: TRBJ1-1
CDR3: CASSLRAGNTEAFF

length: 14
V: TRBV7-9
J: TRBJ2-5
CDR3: CASSLGSGVETQYF

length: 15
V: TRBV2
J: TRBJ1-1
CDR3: CASRGTRVLLTEAFF

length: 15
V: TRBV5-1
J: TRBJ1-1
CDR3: CASSGGVGVGTEAFF

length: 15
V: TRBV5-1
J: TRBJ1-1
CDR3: CASSPRGLKDTEAFF

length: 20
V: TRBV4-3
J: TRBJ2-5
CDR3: CASTPKYESWTSGLQETQYF

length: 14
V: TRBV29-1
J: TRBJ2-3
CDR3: CSVDERVRTDTQYF

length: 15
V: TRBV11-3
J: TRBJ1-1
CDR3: CASSLGTDLNTEAFF